A selection of T cell receptor beta chains follows, all from one sample in a study of T cells after yellow fever vaccination. In TCRdb, the 5' RACE reads were re-called with MiXCR into one record per CDR3 protein. The sample consists of 150,000 to 200,000 distinct CDR3 sequences, about 6% of them appearing once. Sample: CD4+ T cells sorted from PBMCs, taken on the day of the first yellow fever vaccination. The receptors derive from a man between 18 and 29 years old who received the YFV17D yellow fever vaccine. Each CDR3 is given with its conserved first and last residue. D genes are given only for firm matches. Expanded clones are given a class, and other clones once, few, many or no size at all.

many	TRBD1	TRBV12-5	TRBJ2-2	CASGLAFRQGGNTGELFF	TGTGCTAGTGGTTTGGCCTTCCGACAGGGCGGCAACACCGGGGAGCTGTTTTTT
few	TRBD2	TRBV29-1	TRBJ2-1	CSVDNSGGDEQFF	TGCAGCGTTGATAATAGCGGGGGCGATGAGCAGTTCTTC
-	-	TRBV15	TRBJ1-1	CATSRDFERAFF	TGTGCCACCAGCAGAGATTTTGAACGGGCTTTCTTT
many	TRBD1	TRBV13	TRBJ2-7	CASSLTPTGTGQYEQYF	TGTGCCAGCAGCTTAACACCGACCGGGACAGGTCAGTACGAGCAGTACTTC
few	-	TRBV28	TRBJ1-1	CASSATDRDLTEAFF	TGTGCCAGCAGTGCCACGGACCGGGACCTAACTGAAGCTTTCTTT
-	-	TRBV12-3/TRBV12-4	TRBJ2-1	CASSPRGDARNEQFF	TGTGCCAGCAGCCCCAGAGGGGATGCTCGGAATGAGCAGTTCTTC
many	-	TRBV6-6	TRBJ1-1	CASSRERATEAFF	TGTGCCAGCAGTCGTGAAAGGGCGACTGAAGCTTTCTTT
-	-	TRBV5-1	TRBJ2-1	CASSLGSGDISYNEQFF	TGCGCCAGCAGCTTGGGAAGCGGGGACATCTCCTACAATGAGCAGTTCTTC
many	-	TRBV29-1	TRBJ2-5	CSYSRYTGETQYF	TGCAGCTATTCCCGGTACACTGGAGAGACCCAGTACTTC
few	-	TRBV20-1	TRBJ2-1	CRARGPNEQFF	TGCAGGGCCCGCGGTCCCAATGAGCAGTTCTTC
many	-	TRBV7-2	TRBJ2-3	CASSRQKGRGARDTQYF	TGTGCCAGCAGCCGACAAAAGGGCAGGGGGGCTAGGGATACGCAGTATTTT
few	-	TRBV30	TRBJ2-7	CAWSAGGPYEQYF	TGTGCCTGGAGCGCAGGGGGGCCCTACGAGCAGTACTTC
many	TRBD2	TRBV20-1	TRBJ2-3	CSAYWRGGVTDTQYF	TGCAGTGCATATTGGCGGGGGGGAGTCACAGATACGCAGTATTTT
many	-	TRBV12-3/TRBV12-4	TRBJ2-5	CASSRTIQETQYF	TGTGCCAGCTCACGTACAATTCAAGAGACCCAGTACTTC
few	TRBD1	TRBV20-1	TRBJ1-1	CSARPQPGTDEAFF	TGCAGTGCTAGGCCACAACCTGGGACAGACGAAGCTTTCTTT
few	-	TRBV18	TRBJ1-5	CASSPLEVVDQPQHF	TGTGCCAGCTCACCACTGGAGGTCGTCGATCAGCCCCAGCATTTT
many	-	TRBV4-1	TRBJ2-5	CASSQGGAGETQYF	TGCGCCAGCAGCCAAGGGGGGGCAGGGGAGACCCAGTACTTC
many	TRBD1	TRBV7-9	TRBJ1-2	CASSFGQGHGYTF	TGTGCCAGCAGCTTTGGACAGGGCCATGGCTACACCTTC
few	-	TRBV11-2	TRBJ2-1	CASTQGTYNEQFF	TGTGCCAGCACCCAGGGGACCTACAATGAGCAGTTCTTC